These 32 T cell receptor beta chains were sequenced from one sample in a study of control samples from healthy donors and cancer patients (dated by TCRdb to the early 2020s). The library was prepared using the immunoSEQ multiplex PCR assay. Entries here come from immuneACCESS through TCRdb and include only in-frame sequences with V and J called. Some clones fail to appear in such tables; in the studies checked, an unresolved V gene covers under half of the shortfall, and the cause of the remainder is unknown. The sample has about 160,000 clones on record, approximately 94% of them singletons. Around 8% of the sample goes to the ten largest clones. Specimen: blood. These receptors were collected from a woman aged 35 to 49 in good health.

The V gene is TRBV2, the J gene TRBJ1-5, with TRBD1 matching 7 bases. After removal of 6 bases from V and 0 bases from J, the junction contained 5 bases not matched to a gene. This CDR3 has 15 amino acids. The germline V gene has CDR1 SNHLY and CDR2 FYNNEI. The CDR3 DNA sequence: TGTGCCAGCAGGGCACAGGGGATTAGCAATCAGCCCCAGCATTTT. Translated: CASRAQGISNQPQHF. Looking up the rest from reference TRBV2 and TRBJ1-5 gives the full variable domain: EPEVTQTPSHQVTQMGQEVILRCVPISNHLYFYWYRQILGQKVEFLVSFYNNEISEKSEIFDDQFSVERPDGSNFTLKIRSTKLEDSAMYFCASRAQGISNQPQHFGDGTRLSIL.

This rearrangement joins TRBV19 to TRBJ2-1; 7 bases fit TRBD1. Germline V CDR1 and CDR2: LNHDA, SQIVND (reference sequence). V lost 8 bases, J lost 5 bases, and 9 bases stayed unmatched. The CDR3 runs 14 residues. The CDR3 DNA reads TGTGCCAGTGAAAAGGGACAGTCAAACAATGAGCAGTTCTTC. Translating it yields CASEKGQSNNEQFF.

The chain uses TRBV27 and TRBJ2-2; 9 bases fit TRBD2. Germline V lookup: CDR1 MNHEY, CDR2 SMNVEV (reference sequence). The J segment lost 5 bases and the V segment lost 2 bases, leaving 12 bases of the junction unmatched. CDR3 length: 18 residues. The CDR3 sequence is CASSLEQTLAGATGELFF. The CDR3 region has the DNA TGTGCCAGCAGTTTAGAACAGACTTTAGCGGGAGCTACCGGGGAGCTGTTTTTT.

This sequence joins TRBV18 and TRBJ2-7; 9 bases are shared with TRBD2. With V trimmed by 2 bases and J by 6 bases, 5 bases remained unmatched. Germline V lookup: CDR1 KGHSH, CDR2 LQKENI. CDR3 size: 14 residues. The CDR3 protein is CASSPGTSYLEQYF. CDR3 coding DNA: TGTGCCAGCTCACCAGGGACTAGCTATCTCGAGCAGTACTTC.

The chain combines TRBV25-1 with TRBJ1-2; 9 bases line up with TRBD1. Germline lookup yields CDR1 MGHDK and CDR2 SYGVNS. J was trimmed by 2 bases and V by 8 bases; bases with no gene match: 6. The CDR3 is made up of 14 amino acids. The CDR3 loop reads CASGRTGDNYGYTF. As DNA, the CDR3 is TGTGCCAGCGGAAGGACAGGGGACAACTATGGCTACACCTTC.

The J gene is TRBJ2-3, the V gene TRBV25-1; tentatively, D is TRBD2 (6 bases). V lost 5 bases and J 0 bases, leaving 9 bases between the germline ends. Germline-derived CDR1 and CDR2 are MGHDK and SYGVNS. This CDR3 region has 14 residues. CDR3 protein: CASSRLGSTDTQYF. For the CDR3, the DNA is TGTGCCAGCAGTAGACTAGGCAGCACAGATACGCAGTATTTT.

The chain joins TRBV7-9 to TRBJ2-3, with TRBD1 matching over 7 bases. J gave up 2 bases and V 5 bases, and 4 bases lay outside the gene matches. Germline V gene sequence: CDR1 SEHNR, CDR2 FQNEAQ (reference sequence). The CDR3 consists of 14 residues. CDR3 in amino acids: CASSPTGNTDTQYF. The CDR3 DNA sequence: TGTGCCAGCAGCCCGACAGGGAACACAGATACGCAGTATTTT. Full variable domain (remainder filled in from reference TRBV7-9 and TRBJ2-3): DTGVSQNPRHKITKRGQNVTFRCDPISEHNRLYWYRQTLGQGPEFLTYFQNEAQLEKSRLLSDRFSAERPKGSFSTLEIQRTEQGDSAMYLCASSPTGNTDTQYFGPGTRLTVL.

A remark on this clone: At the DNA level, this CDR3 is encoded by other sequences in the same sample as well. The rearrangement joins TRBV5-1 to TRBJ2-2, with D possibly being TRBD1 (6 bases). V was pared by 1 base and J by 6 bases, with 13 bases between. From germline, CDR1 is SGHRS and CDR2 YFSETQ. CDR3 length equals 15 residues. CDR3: CASSLFGQGSGELFF. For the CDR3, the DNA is TGCGCCAGCAGCTTGTTTGGGCAGGGGTCCGGGGAGCTGTTTTTT.

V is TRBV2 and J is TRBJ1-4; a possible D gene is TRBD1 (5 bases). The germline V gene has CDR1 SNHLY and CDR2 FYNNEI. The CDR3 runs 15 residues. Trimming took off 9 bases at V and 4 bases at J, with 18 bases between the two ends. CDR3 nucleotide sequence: TGTGCCAGTACTCCGGCCGGGACGGATAATGAAAAACTGTTTTTT. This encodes CASTPAGTDNEKLFF.

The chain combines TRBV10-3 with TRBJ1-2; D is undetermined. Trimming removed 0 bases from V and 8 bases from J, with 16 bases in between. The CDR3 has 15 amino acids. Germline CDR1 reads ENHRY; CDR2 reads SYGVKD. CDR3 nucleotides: TGTGCCATCAGTGAGTCAAGATCAACGGGCGGCGGCTACACCTTC. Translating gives CAISESRSTGGGYTF.

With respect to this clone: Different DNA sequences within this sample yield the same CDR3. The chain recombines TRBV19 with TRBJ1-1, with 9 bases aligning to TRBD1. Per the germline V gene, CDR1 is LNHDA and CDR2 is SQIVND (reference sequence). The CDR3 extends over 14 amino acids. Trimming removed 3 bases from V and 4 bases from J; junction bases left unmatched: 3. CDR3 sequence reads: CASSIDRGSTEAFF. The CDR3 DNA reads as TGTGCCAGTAGTATTGACAGGGGGAGCACTGAAGCTTTCTTT.

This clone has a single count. The CDR3 is CATSRRSDQSSPSSYEQYF. The CDR3 DNA reads as TGTGCCACCAGCAGGAGATCGGACCAGTCAAGCCCCAGCTCCTACGAGCAGTACTTC. V is TRBV15 and J is TRBJ2-7, with D uncertain. V was pared by 3 bases and J by 0 bases, with 24 bases between. Germline assignment: CDR1 LNHNV and CDR2 YYDKDF (reference sequence). The CDR3 spans 19 residues.

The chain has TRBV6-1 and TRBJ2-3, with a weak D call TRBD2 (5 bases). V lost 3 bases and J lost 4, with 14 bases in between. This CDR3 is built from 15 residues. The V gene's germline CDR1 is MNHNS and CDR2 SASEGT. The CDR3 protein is CASSEGILAADTQYF. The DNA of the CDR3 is TGTGCCAGCAGTGAGGGTATCCTAGCCGCAGATACGCAGTATTTT.

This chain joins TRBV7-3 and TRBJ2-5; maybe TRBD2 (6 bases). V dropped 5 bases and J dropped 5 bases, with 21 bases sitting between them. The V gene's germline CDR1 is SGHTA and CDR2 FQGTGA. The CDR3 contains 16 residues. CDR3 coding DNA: TGTGCCAGCAGCCCCCGGGATAGGGGACTTGGGGAGACCCAGTACTTC. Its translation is CASSPRDRGLGETQYF.

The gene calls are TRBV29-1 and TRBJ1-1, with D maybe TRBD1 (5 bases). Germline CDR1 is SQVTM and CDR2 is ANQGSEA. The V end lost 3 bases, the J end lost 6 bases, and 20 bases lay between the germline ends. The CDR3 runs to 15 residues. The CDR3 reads CSVDGWGWPGAEAFF. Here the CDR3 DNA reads TGCAGCGTTGATGGTTGGGGTTGGCCGGGGGCTGAAGCTTTCTTT. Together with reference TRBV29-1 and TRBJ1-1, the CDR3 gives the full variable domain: SAVISQKPSRDICQRGTSLTIQCQVDSQVTMMFWYRQQPGQSLTLIATANQGSEATYESGFVIDKFPISRPNLTFSTLTVSNMSPEDSSIYLCSVDGWGWPGAEAFFGQGTRLTVV.

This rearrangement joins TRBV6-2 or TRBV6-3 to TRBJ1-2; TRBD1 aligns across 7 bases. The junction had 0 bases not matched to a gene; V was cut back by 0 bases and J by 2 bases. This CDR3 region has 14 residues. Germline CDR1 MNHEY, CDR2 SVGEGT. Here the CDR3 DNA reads TGTGCCAGCAGTTACTCGACAGGGAACTATGGCTACACCTTC. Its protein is CASSYSTGNYGYTF.

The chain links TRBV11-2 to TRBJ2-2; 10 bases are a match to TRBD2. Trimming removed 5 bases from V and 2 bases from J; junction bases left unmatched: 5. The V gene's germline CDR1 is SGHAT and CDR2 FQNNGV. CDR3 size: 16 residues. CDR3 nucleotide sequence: TGTGCCAGCAGCGCTGGACTAGCGGCTAACACCGGGGAGCTGTTTTTT. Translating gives CASSAGLAANTGELFF.

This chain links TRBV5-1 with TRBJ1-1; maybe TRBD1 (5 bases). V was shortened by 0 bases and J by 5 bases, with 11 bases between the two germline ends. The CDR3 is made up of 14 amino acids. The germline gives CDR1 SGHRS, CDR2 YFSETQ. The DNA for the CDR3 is TGCGCCAGCAGCTTGGGGGACGTGGAAACTGAAGCTTTCTTT. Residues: CASSLGDVETEAFF.

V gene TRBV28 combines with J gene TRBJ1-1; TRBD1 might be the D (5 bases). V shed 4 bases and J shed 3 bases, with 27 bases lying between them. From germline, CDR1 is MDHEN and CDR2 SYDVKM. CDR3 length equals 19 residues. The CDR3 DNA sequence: TGTGCCAGCAGTTCCCTTATGATCCTTATCAGGGAGGAGGACACTGAAGCTTTCTTT. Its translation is CASSSLMILIREEDTEAFF. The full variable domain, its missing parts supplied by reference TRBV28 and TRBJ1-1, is DVKVTQSSRYLVKRTGEKVFLECVQDMDHENMFWYRQDPGLGLRLIYFSYDVKMKEKGDIPEGYSVSREKKERFSLILESASTNQTSMYLCASSSLMILIREEDTEAFFGQGTRLTVV.

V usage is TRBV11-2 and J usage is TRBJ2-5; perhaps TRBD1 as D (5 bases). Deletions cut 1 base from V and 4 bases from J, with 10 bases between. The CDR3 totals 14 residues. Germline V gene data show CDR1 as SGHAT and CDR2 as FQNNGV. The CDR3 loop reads CASSLGSRAETQYF. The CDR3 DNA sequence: TGTGCCAGCAGCTTAGGGTCCAGGGCAGAGACCCAGTACTTC.

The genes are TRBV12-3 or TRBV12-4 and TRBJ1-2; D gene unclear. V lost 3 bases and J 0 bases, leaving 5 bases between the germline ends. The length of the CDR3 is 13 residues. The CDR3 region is CASSLRTNYGYTF. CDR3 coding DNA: TGTGCCAGCAGTTTGCGTACTAACTATGGCTACACCTTC.

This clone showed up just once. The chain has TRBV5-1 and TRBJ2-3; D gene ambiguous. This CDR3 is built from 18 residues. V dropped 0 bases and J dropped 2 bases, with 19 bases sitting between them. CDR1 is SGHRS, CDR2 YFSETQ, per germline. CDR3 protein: CASSLVGGYKLPTDTQYF. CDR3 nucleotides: TGCGCCAGCAGCTTGGTTGGCGGTTACAAATTACCCACAGATACGCAGTATTTT.

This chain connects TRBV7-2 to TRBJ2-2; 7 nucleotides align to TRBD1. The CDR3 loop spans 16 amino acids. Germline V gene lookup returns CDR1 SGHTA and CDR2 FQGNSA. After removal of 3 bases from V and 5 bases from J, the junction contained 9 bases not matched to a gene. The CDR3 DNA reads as TGTGCCAGCAGCTTCCCAGGGGGTTTGGGGACCGGGGAGCTGTTTTTT. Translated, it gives CASSFPGGLGTGELFF.

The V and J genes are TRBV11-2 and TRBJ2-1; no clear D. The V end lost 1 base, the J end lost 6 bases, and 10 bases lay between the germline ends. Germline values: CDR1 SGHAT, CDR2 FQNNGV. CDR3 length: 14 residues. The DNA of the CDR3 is TGTGCCAGCAGCTTAGTTCGGGCTTCCAATGAGCAGTTCTTC. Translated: CASSLVRASNEQFF.

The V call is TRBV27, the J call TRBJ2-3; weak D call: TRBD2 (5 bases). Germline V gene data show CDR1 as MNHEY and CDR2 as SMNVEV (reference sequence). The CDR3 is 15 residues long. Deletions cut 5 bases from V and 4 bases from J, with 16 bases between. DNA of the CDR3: TGTGCCAGCAGTCTTAGCGCCTTCGGCCCAGATACGCAGTATTTT. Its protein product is CASSLSAFGPDTQYF.

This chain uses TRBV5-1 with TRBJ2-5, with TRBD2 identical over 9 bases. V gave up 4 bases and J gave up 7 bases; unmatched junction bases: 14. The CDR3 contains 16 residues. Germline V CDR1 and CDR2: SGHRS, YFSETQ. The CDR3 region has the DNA TGCGCCAGCAGCGCGCCGGGACTAGCTGGCATTTGGACCCAGTACTTC. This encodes CASSAPGLAGIWTQYF.

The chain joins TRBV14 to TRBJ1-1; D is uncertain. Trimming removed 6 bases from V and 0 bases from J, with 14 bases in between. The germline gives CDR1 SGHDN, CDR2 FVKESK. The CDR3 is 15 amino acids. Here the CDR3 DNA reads TGTGCCAGCAGTACTCCGACCCGCCTGAACACTGAAGCTTTCTTT. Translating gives CASSTPTRLNTEAFF.

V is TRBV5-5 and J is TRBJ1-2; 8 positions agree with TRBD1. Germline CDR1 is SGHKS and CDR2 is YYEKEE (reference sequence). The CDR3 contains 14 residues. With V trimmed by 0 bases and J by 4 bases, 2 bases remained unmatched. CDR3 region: CASSLAGGGYGYTF. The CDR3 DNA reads TGTGCCAGCAGCTTGGCAGGGGGCGGCTATGGCTACACCTTC. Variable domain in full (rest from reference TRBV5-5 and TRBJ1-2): DAGVTQSPTHLIKTRGQQVTLRCSPISGHKSVSWYQQVLGQGPQFIFQYYEKEERGRGNFPDRFSARQFPNYSSELNVNALLLGDSALYLCASSLAGGGYGYTFGSGTRLTVV.

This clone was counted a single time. This CDR3 reads CASYRNTEAFF. As DNA, the CDR3 is TGTGCCAGCTATAGGAACACTGAAGCTTTCTTT. This rearrangement joins TRBV6-5 to TRBJ1-1; D not certain. V gave up 8 bases and J gave up 1 base, with 5 bases separating them. This CDR3 has 11 residues. The germline V gene has CDR1 MNHEY and CDR2 SVGAGI.

The CDR3, as DNA: TGTGCCAGTACCAGTCCTACGTGGACAGGGGCTGGCTACACCTTC. Its protein product is CASTSPTWTGAGYTF. The rearrangement uses TRBV19 and TRBJ1-2, with TRBD1 matching over 9 bases. CDR1 is LNHDA and CDR2 is SQIVND in the germline V gene (reference sequence). The V gene end was trimmed by 7 bases and the J gene end by 7 bases; junction bases not matched to a gene: 13. The CDR3 spans 15 residues.

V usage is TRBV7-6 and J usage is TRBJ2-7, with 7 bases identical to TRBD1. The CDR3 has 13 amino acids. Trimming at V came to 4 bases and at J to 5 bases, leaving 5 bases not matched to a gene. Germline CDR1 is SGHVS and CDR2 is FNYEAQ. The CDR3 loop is CASSSDRAHEQYF. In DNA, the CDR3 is TGTGCCAGCAGCTCAGACAGGGCCCACGAGCAGTACTTC.

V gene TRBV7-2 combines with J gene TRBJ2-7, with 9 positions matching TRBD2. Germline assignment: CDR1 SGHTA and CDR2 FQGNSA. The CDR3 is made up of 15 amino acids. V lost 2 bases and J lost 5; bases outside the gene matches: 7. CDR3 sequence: CASSLQASGINEQYF. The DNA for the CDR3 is TGTGCCAGCAGCTTACAGGCTAGCGGGATCAACGAGCAGTACTTC.